Ten or more counts support the clone carrying this T cell receptor beta chain. The target antigen is unknown. Per the authors' pipeline: Samples held a median of around 100,000 TCRs, range about 23,224–750,000. Via MiXCR, TCRdb re-called the RACE reads, giving one row per CDR3 protein. The V and J calls reflect TCRdb's pipeline rather than the authors' work. The repertoire holds roughly 49,000 distinct CDR3 sequences, with around 4.5% as singletons. Time point: healthy volunteer bleed at 2 weeks. Researchers extracted total RNA from unfractionated whole blood. Trimming removed 9 bases at V and 7 bases at J, with 13 bases between. This CDR3 comprises 12 residues. This sample stems from a study of human T cells and chemical hapten exposure. Study-level information: There were per-sample TCR yield variations, arising mainly from small pooled library volume differences.

Overall study findings and caveats: TCRs exceeding a frequency of 1 in 1000 stayed unchanged under DPC sensitization.

The TCR originated in a female donor in good health. Some clones in this sample may be carry-over from other donors' samples. The sample consisted of whole blood. The V and J genes are TRBV12-3 or TRBV12-4 and TRBJ1-5, with no clear D. The CDR3 sequence is CASKGNRQPQHF. CDR3 DNA: TGTGCCAGTAAAGGGAATCGCCAGCCCCAGCATTTT.